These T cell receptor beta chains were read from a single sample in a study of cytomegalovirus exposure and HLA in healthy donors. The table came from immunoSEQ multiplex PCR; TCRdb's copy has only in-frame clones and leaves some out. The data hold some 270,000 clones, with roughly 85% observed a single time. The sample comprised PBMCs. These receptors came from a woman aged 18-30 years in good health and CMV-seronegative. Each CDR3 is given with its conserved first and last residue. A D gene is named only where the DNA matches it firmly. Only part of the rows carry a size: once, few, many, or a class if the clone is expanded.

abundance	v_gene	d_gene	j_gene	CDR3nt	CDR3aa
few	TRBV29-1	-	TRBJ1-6	TGCAGCGTGGCCGGGAGGGCTGGTTCACCCCTCCACTTT	CSVAGRAGSPLHF
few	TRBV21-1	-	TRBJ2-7	TGTGCCAGCAGTAACAGGGCCAGGTACGAGCAGTACTTC	CASSNRARYEQYF
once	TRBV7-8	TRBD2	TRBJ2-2	TGTGCCAGCAGCCTTAGCGGGAGTGGGGAGCTGTTTTTT	CASSLSGSGELFF
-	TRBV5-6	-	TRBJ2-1	TGTGCCAGCAGCTTCGCTTACAGGAGCTCCTACAATGAGCAGTTCTTC	CASSFAYRSSYNEQFF
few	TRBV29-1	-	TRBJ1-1	TGCAGCGTTGAAGACCAACAGGGATACACTGAAGCTTTCTTT	CSVEDQQGYTEAFF
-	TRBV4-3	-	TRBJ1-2	TGCGCCAGCAGCCAAGTAGGAGTAACAAAACCCCGGTCGAAGGCAAAGGACTATGGCTACACCTTC	CASSQVGVTKPRSKAKDYGYTF
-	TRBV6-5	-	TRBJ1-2	TGTGCCAGCAGTTACTCGGAGGGGTTTTGGTATGGCTACACCTTC	CASSYSEGFWYGYTF
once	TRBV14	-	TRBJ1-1	TGTGCCACCTCTTGGGGGCCGAACACTGAAGCTTTCTTT	CATSWGPNTEAFF
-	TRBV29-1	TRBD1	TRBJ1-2	TGCAGCGCAAGAGTGACAGGGCTACATGGCTACACCTTC	CSARVTGLHGYTF
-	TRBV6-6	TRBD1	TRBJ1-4	TGTGCCAGCAGTTATTTGCCGGGACAGACTAATGAAAAACTGTTTTTT	CASSYLPGQTNEKLFF
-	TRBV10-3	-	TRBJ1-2	TGTGCCATCAGTGGCTACGGAACAGCTAACTATGGCTACACCTTC	CAISGYGTANYGYTF
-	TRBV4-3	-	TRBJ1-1	TGCGCCAGCAGCCAGAGCACAGGGATGAACACTGAAGCTTTCTTT	CASSQSTGMNTEAFF
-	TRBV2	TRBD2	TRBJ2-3	TGTGCCAGCCGGAGGAGCGGGGAGAGGTGGGCCACAGATACGCAGTATTTT	CASRRSGERWATDTQYF
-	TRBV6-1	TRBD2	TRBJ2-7	TGTGCCAGCAGTGAAGAAACTAGCGGGACATACGAGCAGTACTTC	CASSEETSGTYEQYF
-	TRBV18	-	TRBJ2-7	TGTGCCAGCTCACCAGGATCTACAGCTAACGAGCAGTACTTC	CASSPGSTANEQYF
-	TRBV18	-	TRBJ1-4	TGTGCCAGCTCACTCGAGACAGGCCTTAATGAAAAACTGTTTTTT	CASSLETGLNEKLFF
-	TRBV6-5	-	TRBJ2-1	TGTGCCAGCAGTTACCTCGGCAATGAGCAGTTCTTC	CASSYLGNEQFF
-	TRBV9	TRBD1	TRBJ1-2	TGTGCCAGCAGCGAGGGGACAGGGGACTATGGCTACACCTTC	CASSEGTGDYGYTF
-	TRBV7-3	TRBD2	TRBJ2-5	TGTGCCAGCAGCCTCCTAGCGGGGGCCCCCCAGGACTTC	CASSLLAGAPQDF
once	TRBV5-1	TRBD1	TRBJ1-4	TGCGCCAGCAGCTGGGGACAGTCTGCAACTAATGAAAAACTGTTTTTT	CASSWGQSATNEKLFF
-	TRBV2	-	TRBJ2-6	TGTGCCAGCAGTCAGACGGGATACTCTGGGGCCAACGTCCTGACTTTC	CASSQTGYSGANVLTF
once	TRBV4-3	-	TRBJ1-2	TGCGCCAGCAGCCGGGCTGAAGGAGACAGCTACTATGGCTACACCTTC	CASSRAEGDSYYGYTF
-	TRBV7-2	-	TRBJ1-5	TGTGCCAGCAGCTCGGGTGATCAGCCCCAGCATTTT	CASSSGDQPQHF
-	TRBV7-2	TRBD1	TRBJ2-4	TGTGCCAGCAGCTCAGCACCGGGACAGGGGATTCAGTACTTC	CASSSAPGQGIQYF
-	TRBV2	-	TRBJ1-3	TGTGCCAGCGAGGAGGGCCACTCTGGAAACACCATATATTTT	CASEEGHSGNTIYF
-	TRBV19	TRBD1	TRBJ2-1	TGTGCCAGTAGACCCGGGACAGGGGTATTATACAATGAGCAGTTCTTC	CASRPGTGVLYNEQFF
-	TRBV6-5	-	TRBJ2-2	TGTGCCAGCAGCCTGGACAGTTCGAACACCGGGGAGCTGTTTTTT	CASSLDSSNTGELFF
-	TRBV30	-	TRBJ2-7	TGTGCCTGGGGGCGAGGGTACGAGCAGTACTTC	CAWGRGYEQYF
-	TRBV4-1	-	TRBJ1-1	TGCGCCAGCAGCCGGGTCCTTACAGGGTACACTGAAGCTTTCTTT	CASSRVLTGYTEAFF
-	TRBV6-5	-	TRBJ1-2	TGTGCCACCTTGGAATCGACAGTCCCTTATGGCTACACCTTC	CATLESTVPYGYTF
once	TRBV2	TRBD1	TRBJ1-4	TGTGCCAGCAGTGGAGGACAGGGGAGGTTGATGAGTGAAAAACTGTTTTTT	CASSGGQGRLMSEKLFF
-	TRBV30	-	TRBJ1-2	TGTGCCTGGAGACGAGGCAGGGAGGGGGGCTACACCTTC	CAWRRGREGGYTF
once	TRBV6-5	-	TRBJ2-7	TGTGCCAGCAGTTATCTAGACAGGTTGTACGAGCAGTACTTC	CASSYLDRLYEQYF
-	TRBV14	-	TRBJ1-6	TGTGCCAGCAGCCAAGATCAAAACGGGGGTTCACCCCTCCACTTT	CASSQDQNGGSPLHF
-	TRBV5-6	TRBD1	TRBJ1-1	TGTGCCAGCAGCTTGGCTGGATCAGGGGGAGAGTTTGGGGACACTGAAGCTTTCTTT	CASSLAGSGGEFGDTEAFF
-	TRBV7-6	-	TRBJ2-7	TGTGCCAGCAGCTCCTGGGACTCCGTCGAGCAGTACTTC	CASSSWDSVEQYF
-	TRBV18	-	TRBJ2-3	TGTGCCAGCTCACCCTTACAGGGAGGCACAGATACGCAGTATTTT	CASSPLQGGTDTQYF
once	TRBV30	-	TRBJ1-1	TGTGCCTGGACTTCCGCAGGGGCCTTGAACACTGAAGCTTTCTTT	CAWTSAGALNTEAFF
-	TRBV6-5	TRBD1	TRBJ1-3	TGTGCCAGCAGTCGGGACAGGTCTTCTGGAAACACCATATATTTT	CASSRDRSSGNTIYF
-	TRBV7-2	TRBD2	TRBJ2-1	TGTGCCAGCCGGGGGGACTTGCTATACAATGAGCAGTTCTTC	CASRGDLLYNEQFF
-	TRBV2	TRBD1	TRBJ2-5	TGTGCCAGCTACAGGGGCCGAGAGACCCAGTACTTC	CASYRGRETQYF
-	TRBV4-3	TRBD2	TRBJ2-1	TGCGCCAGCAGCCAAGATAATAAGCGGGGGGGATACAATGAGCAGTTCTTC	CASSQDNKRGGYNEQFF
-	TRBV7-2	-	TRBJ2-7	TGTGCCAGCAGCACGGACAGTCTCTCCGAGCAGTACTTC	CASSTDSLSEQYF
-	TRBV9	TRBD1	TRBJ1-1	TGTGCCAGCAGTAACAGGGACAGGTTTTCATCGTACACTGAAGCTTTCTTT	CASSNRDRFSSYTEAFF
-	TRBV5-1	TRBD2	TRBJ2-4	TGCGCCAGCACCCCGGTAGCGGGGGGAGGGGACATTCAGTACTTC	CASTPVAGGGDIQYF
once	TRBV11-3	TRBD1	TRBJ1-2	TGTGCCAGCAGCCCTCCGGACAGGGGAGTAGACGGCTACACCTTC	CASSPPDRGVDGYTF
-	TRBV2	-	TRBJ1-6	TGTGCCAGCAGTGAAATAACACCAGAGGATTCACCCCTCCACTTT	CASSEITPEDSPLHF
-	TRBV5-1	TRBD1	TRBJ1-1	TGCGCCAGCAGCTTGGTAGGGACAGAGAACACTGAAGCTTTCTTT	CASSLVGTENTEAFF